This TCR beta chain is drawn from a study of shared clonotypes between healthy human individuals. Whole-study context: In total, the donors were two women and a few men aged 18 to 49.

Germline V lookup: CDR1 SEHNR, CDR2 FQNEAQ (reference sequence). This CDR3 has 15 residues. V was pared by 4 bases and J by 6 bases, with 19 bases between. Donation came from healthy HIV-negative adults that had no recent acute infections or vaccinations. Genomic DNA per cell subset filled all wells of several immunoSEQ plates. Libraries were prepared by immunoSEQ multiplex PCR; TCRdb keeps only in-frame clonotypes and omits some of them. The sample lists about 2.3 million clones, 85% to 95% occurring once. The sequence was obtained from a man in his late teens or twenties in good health. Some clones in this sample may be carry-over from other donors' samples. This sequence joins TRBV7-9 and TRBJ2-7; the D gene could be TRBD1 or TRBD2 (6 bases each). Source material: naive CD4+ T cells from PBMCs. The subset is: CD45RA+ positively selected. DNA for the CDR3: TGTGCCAGCAGCTCACGGGGGACACCGTACCCCGAGCAGTACTTC. This translates into CASSSRGTPYPEQYF. Looking up the rest from reference TRBV7-9 and TRBJ2-7 gives the full variable domain: DTGVSQNPRHKITKRGQNVTFRCDPISEHNRLYWYRQTLGQGPEFLTYFQNEAQLEKSRLLSDRFSAERPKGSFSTLEIQRTEQGDSAMYLCASSSRGTPYPEQYFGPGTRLTVT.